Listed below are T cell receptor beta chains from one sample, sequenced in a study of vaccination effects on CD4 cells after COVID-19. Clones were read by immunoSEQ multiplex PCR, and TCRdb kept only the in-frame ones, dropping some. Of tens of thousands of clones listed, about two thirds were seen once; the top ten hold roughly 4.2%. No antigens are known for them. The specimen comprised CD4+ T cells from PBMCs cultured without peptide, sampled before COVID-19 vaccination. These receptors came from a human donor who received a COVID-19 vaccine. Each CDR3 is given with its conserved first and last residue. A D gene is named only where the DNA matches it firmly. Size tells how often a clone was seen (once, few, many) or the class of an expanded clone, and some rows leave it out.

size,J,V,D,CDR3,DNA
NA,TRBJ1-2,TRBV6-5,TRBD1,CASSPGGQLGYTF,TGTGCCAGTTCACCAGGGGGACAGCTTGGCTACACCTTC
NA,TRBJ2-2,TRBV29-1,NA,CSVASVYTGELFF,TGCAGCGTTGCTAGCGTGTACACCGGGGAGCTGTTTTTT
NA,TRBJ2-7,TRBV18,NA,CASSPPSTYEQYF,TGTGCCAGCTCACCACCTTCTACCTACGAGCAGTACTTC
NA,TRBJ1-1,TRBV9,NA,CASSFWTENTEAFF,TGTGCCAGCAGCTTTTGGACCGAGAACACTGAAGCTTTCTTT
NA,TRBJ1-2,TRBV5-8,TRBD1,CASSQTKTGTGTGSYTF,TGTGCCAGCAGCCAAACCAAAACCGGGACAGGGACCGGTAGCTACACCTTC
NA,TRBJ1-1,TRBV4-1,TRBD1,CASSPHAIPGQGMEAQYTEAFF,TGCGCCAGCAGCCCCCATGCGATACCGGGACAGGGGATGGAAGCCCAATACACTGAAGCTTTCTTT
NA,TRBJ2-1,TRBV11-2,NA,CASSLGSGAGYNEQFF,TGTGCCAGCAGCTTAGGATCAGGGGCTGGCTACAATGAGCAGTTCTTC
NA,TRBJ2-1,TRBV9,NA,CASTPEGVGSMGNEQFF,TGTGCCAGCACCCCAGAGGGGGTCGGGAGTATGGGCAATGAGCAGTTCTTC
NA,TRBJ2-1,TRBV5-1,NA,CASSPRGSGANNEQFF,TGCGCCAGCAGCCCCCGGGGTAGCGGAGCTAACAATGAGCAGTTCTTC
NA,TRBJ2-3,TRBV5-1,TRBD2,CASSLDLAGGETQYF,TGCGCCAGCAGCTTGGATCTAGCGGGAGGGGAGACGCAGTATTTT
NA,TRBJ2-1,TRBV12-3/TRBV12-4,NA,CASSLGRAEQFF,TGTGCCAGCAGCCTAGGGCGGGCCGAGCAGTTCTTC
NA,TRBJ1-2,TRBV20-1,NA,CSASIANTGYGYTF,TGCAGTGCTAGTATTGCGAATACCGGCTATGGCTACACCTTC
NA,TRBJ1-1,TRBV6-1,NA,CASSERGMGTEAFF,TGTGCCAGCAGTGAAAGAGGGATGGGCACTGAAGCTTTCTTT
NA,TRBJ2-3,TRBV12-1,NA,CASRHRGITDTQYF,TGTGCCAGCAGGCACAGGGGAATCACAGATACGCAGTATTTT
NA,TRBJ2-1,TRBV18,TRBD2,CASSPPGLAGVHNEQFF,TGTGCCAGCTCACCCCCGGGGCTAGCGGGAGTCCACAATGAGCAGTTCTTC
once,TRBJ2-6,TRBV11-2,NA,CASSLIGLRSSGANVLTF,TGTGCCAGCAGCTTAATCGGGCTCAGGAGCTCTGGGGCCAACGTCCTGACTTTC
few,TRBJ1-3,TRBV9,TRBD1,CASSVEGAVLNTIYF,TGTGCCAGCAGCGTAGAGGGGGCAGTTTTAAACACCATATATTTT
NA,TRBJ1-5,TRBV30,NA,CAWSKLGNQPQHF,TGTGCCTGGAGCAAATTAGGCAATCAGCCCCAGCATTTT
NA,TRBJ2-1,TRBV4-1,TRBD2,CASSQASGPNNEQFF,TGCGCCAGCAGCCAAGCTAGCGGCCCTAACAATGAGCAGTTCTTC
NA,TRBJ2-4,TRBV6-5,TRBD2,CASRTSGLAKNIQYF,TGTGCCAGCCGGACTAGCGGCCTAGCCAAAAACATTCAGTACTTC
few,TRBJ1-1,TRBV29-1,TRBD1,CSVTRQGSTEAFF,TGCAGCGTAACAAGACAGGGATCAACTGAAGCTTTCTTT
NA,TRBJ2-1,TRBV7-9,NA,CASSPRQVESEQFF,TGTGCCAGCAGCCCGCGACAGGTGGAGAGTGAGCAGTTCTTC
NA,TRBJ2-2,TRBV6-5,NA,CASTLIPGGELFF,TGTGCCAGCACCCTGATACCGGGCGGGGAGCTGTTTTTT
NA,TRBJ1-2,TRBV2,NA,CASSYTGDYGYTF,TGTGCCAGCAGTTATACAGGAGACTATGGCTACACCTTC
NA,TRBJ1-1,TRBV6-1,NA,CASSEARGHLNTEAFF,TGTGCCAGCAGTGAAGCGCGGGGACACCTGAACACTGAAGCTTTCTTT
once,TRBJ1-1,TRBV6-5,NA,CASSYDRFAFF,TGTGCCAGCAGTTACGACCGGTTCGCTTTCTTT
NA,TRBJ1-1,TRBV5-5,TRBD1,CASSWGQKNTEAFF,TGTGCCAGCAGCTGGGGACAGAAGAACACTGAAGCTTTCTTT
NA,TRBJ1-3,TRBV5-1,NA,CASSLDVGNGNTIYF,TGCGCCAGCAGCTTGGACGTTGGCAACGGAAACACCATATATTTT
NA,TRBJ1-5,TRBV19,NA,CATHGARDQPQHF,TGTGCCACTCACGGGGCCCGGGATCAGCCCCAGCATTTT
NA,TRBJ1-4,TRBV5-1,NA,CASSSIGSPDEKLFF,TGCGCCAGCAGCTCTATAGGGAGTCCCGATGAAAAACTGTTTTTT
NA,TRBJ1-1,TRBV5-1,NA,CASSLMGRRGATEAFF,TGCGCCAGCAGCTTGATGGGGCGCCGGGGGGCCACTGAAGCTTTCTTT
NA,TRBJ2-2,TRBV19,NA,CASSIGAGSRELFF,TGTGCCAGTAGTATAGGGGCCGGTAGCCGGGAGCTGTTTTTT
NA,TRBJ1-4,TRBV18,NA,CASSPRQSRGPTGNEKLFF,TGTGCCAGCTCACCCAGGCAAAGCAGGGGACCCACGGGTAATGAAAAACTGTTTTTT
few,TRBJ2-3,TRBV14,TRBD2,CASSRYGGGLDTQYF,TGTGCCAGCAGCCGGTATGGCGGGGGGCTAGATACGCAGTATTTT
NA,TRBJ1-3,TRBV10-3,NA,CAIKGTGTIYF,TGTGCCATCAAAGGTACCGGGACCATATATTTT
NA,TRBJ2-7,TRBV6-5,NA,CASSYSLENTLLF,TGTGCCAGCAGTTACTCGTTAGAGAATACCCTCCTCTTC
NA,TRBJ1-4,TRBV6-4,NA,CASSAPSTATNEKLFF,TGTGCCAGCAGTGCCCCCTCGACCGCAACTAATGAAAAACTGTTTTTT
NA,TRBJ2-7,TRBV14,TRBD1,CASSRRDRGRQSSYEQYF,TGTGCCAGCAGCCGCCGGGACAGGGGTCGCCAGAGCTCCTACGAGCAGTACTTC
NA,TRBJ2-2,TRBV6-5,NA,CASTKTGPDGELFF,TGTGCCAGCACCAAGACGGGCCCGGATGGGGAGCTGTTTTTT
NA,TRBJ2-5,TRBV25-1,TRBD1,CASSESGTEETQYF,TGTGCCAGCAGTGAATCTGGGACAGAAGAGACCCAGTACTTC
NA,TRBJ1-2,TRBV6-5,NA,CASSYGRSPGGGYTF,TGTGCCAGCAGTTACGGACGGAGCCCGGGTGGTGGCTACACCTTC
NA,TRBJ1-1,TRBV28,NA,CASSFSLNTEAFF,TGTGCCAGCAGTTTTAGCCTGAACACTGAAGCTTTCTTT
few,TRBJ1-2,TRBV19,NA,CAIRSPILGYTF,TGTGCCATCCGGAGCCCTATACTTGGCTACACCTTC
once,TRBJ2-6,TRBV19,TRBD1,CASTIRLTGTRSGANVLTF,TGTGCCAGTACTATCCGCTTGACAGGGACCCGCTCTGGGGCCAACGTCCTGACTTTC
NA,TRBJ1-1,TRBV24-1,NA,CAKRTNWGDGTEAFF,TGTGCCAAACGGACGAATTGGGGAGACGGGACTGAAGCTTTCTTT
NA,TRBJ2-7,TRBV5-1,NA,CASSLASGEEQYF,TGCGCCAGCAGCTTGGCGTCAGGGGAAGAGCAGTACTTC
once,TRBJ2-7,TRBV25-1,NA,CASSGGAYEQYF,TGTGCCAGCAGTGGCGGAGCCTACGAGCAGTACTTC
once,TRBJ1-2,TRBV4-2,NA,CASSRYGTDDYGYTF,TGTGCCAGCAGCCGTTACGGGACGGATGACTATGGCTACACCTTC
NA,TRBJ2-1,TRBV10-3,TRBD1,CAISDSSKQGNEQFF,TGTGCCATCAGTGATAGTAGTAAACAGGGGAATGAGCAGTTCTTC
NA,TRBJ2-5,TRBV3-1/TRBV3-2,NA,CASSQDMETQYF,TGTGCCAGCAGCCAAGATATGGAGACCCAGTACTTC